This T cell receptor beta chain was obtained from a study of response to subunit inactivated influenza vaccine. In TCRdb, the RT-PCR reads were re-called with MiXCR into one record per CDR3 protein. The table lists fewer than 600,000 distinct CDR3 sequences, around 7.9% of them singletons, with under 15% in the top ten. This clonotype was detected only a few times. J was trimmed by 8 bases and V by 7 bases; bases with no gene match: 11. CDR1 and CDR2 (germline): MNHNS, SASEGT. The CDR3 consists of 14 residues. Specimen: PBMCs from blood, collected less than 30 months after vaccination. The chain combines TRBV6-1 with TRBJ1-2; TRBD1 matches 9 bases. The sequence was collected from a man between 50 and 70 years old who received an inactivated influenza vaccine. The CDR3 DNA is TGTGCCAGCACCCCTCGGACAGGGGATCCAGGCTACACCTTC. Protein sequence: CASTPRTGDPGYTF.